The 10 T cell receptor beta chains below come from one sample, sequenced in a study of blood T cell repertoires in COVID-19 (TCRdb year 2020). The receptor library was made with the immunoSEQ multiplex PCR assay. TCRdb holds this immuneACCESS table with in-frame rearrangements only. Some clones are missing; in checked studies, unresolved V genes explain under half, and the rest has no known cause. The sample includes tens of thousands of clones, with around 81% observed a single time. Under 6% of the sample is held by the ten biggest clonotypes. Sequenced sample: peripheral blood. These receptor sequences come from a woman between 55 and 75 years old with acute or convalescent COVID-19.

The V call is TRBV5-1, the J call TRBJ2-1, with a possible D match to TRBD1 (6 bases). Trimming stripped 5 bases from V and 5 bases from J, with 14 bases between. CDR3 size: 14 residues. Germline CDR1 and CDR2: SGHRS and YFSETQ. The DNA for the CDR3 is TGCGCCAGCAGGACCGGACAGACCCACAATGAGCAGTTCTTC. It translates to CASRTGQTHNEQFF.

For this clone: Other DNA sequences in the sample encode the same CDR3. The gene calls are TRBV7-9 and TRBJ1-2; TRBD1 aligns across 7 bases. V trimming: 1 base; J trimming: 6 bases; junction bases outside the gene matches: 2. The length of the CDR3 is 13 residues. Per germline, CDR1 SEHNR and CDR2 FQNEAQ (reference sequence). The CDR3 DNA follows: TGTGCCAGCAGCTTAGAGGGGGCGAATGGCTACACCTTC. It yields the protein CASSLEGANGYTF.

The chain is built from TRBV29-1 and TRBJ2-7; 7 bases line up with TRBD2. Germline V gives CDR1 SQVTM, CDR2 ANQGSEA. The V and J ends lost 3 bases and 3 bases, in that order; junction bases with no gene match: 5. CDR3 length equals 13 residues. The CDR3 nucleotides are TGCAGCGTTGAGGGGGGGGAAAACTACGAGCAGTACTTC. Encoded protein: CSVEGGENYEQYF.

The chain recombines TRBV9 with TRBJ2-1; 14 nucleotides line up with TRBD2. Germline assignment: CDR1 SGDLS and CDR2 YYNGEE. The CDR3 runs to 14 residues. V lost 6 bases to trimming and J lost 9 bases; unmatched junction nucleotides: 5. CDR3 DNA: TGTGCCAGCAAAGGGACTAGCGGGGGAGGTGAGCAGTTCTTC. Its protein product is CASKGTSGGGEQFF.

This clone was seen a handful of times. This chain joins TRBV5-5 and TRBJ1-4; D is ambiguous. The germline V gene has CDR1 SGHKS and CDR2 YYEKEE (reference sequence). The V end was cut by 0 bases, the J end by 7 bases, with 13 bases between. The CDR3 has 15 residues. The DNA of the CDR3 is TGTGCCAGCAGCTTGGACCCAAGAGGTAGTGAAAAACTGTTTTTT. Translating gives CASSLDPRGSEKLFF.

CDR3 nucleotides: TGTGCCAGCAGCCGAACAGGGGGCTCGGGCACTGAAGCTTTCTTT. Amino acid sequence: CASSRTGGSGTEAFF. The chain has TRBV14 and TRBJ1-1, with TRBD1 identical over 9 bases. The CDR3 loop spans 15 amino acids. With V trimmed by 4 bases and J by 4 bases, 7 bases remained unmatched. CDR1 and CDR2 (germline): SGHDN, FVKESK.

This clone was counted between two and nine times. The chain recombines TRBV9 with TRBJ1-1; D is uncertain. Between the trimmed V and J ends, which lost 0 bases and 5 bases, there was a span of 11 bases. The CDR3 spans 14 residues. Germline V lookup: CDR1 SGDLS, CDR2 YYNGEE. This chain's CDR3 is CASSVDGGGTEAFF. The CDR3 DNA is TGTGCCAGCAGCGTAGACGGCGGAGGGACTGAAGCTTTCTTT.

This clone was seen more than once but under ten times. The rearrangement joins TRBV6-4 to TRBJ2-3, with 16 bases identical to TRBD2. Per the germline V gene, CDR1 is MRHNA and CDR2 is SNTAGT. V was clipped by 2 bases and J by 4 bases; unmatched bases: 0. This CDR3 is built from 16 residues. Written as DNA, the CDR3 is TGTGCCAGCAGTGACGGGACTAGCGGGGGGGCAGATACGCAGTATTTT. Protein product: CASSDGTSGGADTQYF.

This clone appeared once. The chain uses TRBV10-3 and TRBJ2-7, with TRBD2 matching over 9 bases. Germline-derived CDR1 and CDR2 are ENHRY and SYGVKD. Trimming removed 6 bases from V and 3 bases from J; junction bases left unmatched: 6. The CDR3 has 14 amino acids. Here the CDR3 reads CAIRAGGDLYEQYF. CDR3 bases: TGTGCCATCAGGGCGGGGGGGGACCTCTACGAGCAGTACTTC.

J is TRBJ1-6 and V is TRBV27, with 7 bases identical to TRBD1. V shed 3 bases and J 3 bases; nucleotides not matched to a gene: 2. Per the germline V gene, CDR1 is MNHEY and CDR2 is SMNVEV (reference sequence). There are 15 residues in the CDR3. For the CDR3, the DNA is TGTGCCAGCAGTTTTGGGACAGTCTATAATTCACCCCTCCACTTT. It translates to CASSFGTVYNSPLHF.